The 24 T cell receptor beta chains listed next were all sequenced from one sample in a study of cytomegalovirus exposure and HLA in healthy donors. The study ran its PCR with 60 Vbeta and 13 Jbeta primers. TCRdb's copy holds only in-frame clones and misses some; the assay was immunoSEQ multiplex PCR. Counted here are 180,000 or so clones, about four fifths occurring once; the ten biggest clones make up 2.9%. Source material: PBMCs. All receptors come from a male donor in good health and CMV-seronegative.

The chain employs TRBV5-1 and TRBJ1-1; 7 bases align to TRBD1. The CDR3 has 16 residues. V lost 0 bases and J lost 1; bases outside the gene matches: 6. Germline values: CDR1 SGHRS, CDR2 YFSETQ. In DNA form, the CDR3 reads TGCGCCAGCAGCTTGGCCCCGGGACAGTCGAACACTGAAGCTTTCTTT. Protein product: CASSLAPGQSNTEAFF.

The chain links TRBV19 to TRBJ1-5; the D gene is possibly TRBD1 (6 bases). The CDR3 runs to 15 residues. Trimming took 5 bases from V and 0 from J, leaving 11 bases between them. Germline V gene data show CDR1 as LNHDA and CDR2 as SQIVND (reference sequence). CDR3 sequence: CASSRTVYSNQPQHF. Written as DNA, the CDR3 is TGTGCCAGTAGTCGGACAGTTTATAGCAATCAGCCCCAGCATTTT. Full variable domain (outside the CDR3, taken from reference TRBV19 and TRBJ1-5): DGGITQSPKYLFRKEGQNVTLSCEQNLNHDAMYWYRQDPGQGLRLIYYSQIVNDFQKGDIAEGYSVSREKKESFPLTVTSAQKNPTAFYLCASSRTVYSNQPQHFGDGTRLSIL.

This clone was seen a handful of times. The V and J genes are TRBV4-3 and TRBJ2-1; TRBD1 agrees at 8 bases. The CDR3 is 15 amino acids. The trim removed 3 bases at V and 1 base at J, leaving 2 bases unmatched. The V gene's germline CDR1 is LGHNA and CDR2 YSLEER. The CDR3 nucleotides are TGCGCCAGCAGCCAGGACAGGGTATCCTACAATGAGCAGTTCTTC. The encoded protein is CASSQDRVSYNEQFF.

The V call is TRBV6-6, the J call TRBJ1-5; D is possibly TRBD1 (5 bases). The CDR3 extends over 14 amino acids. Germline assignment: CDR1 MNHNY and CDR2 SVGAGI (reference sequence). V dropped 6 bases and J dropped 7 bases, with 16 bases sitting between them. The CDR3 reads CASSRRQGGQPQHF. Written as DNA, the CDR3 is TGTGCCAGCAGCCGCAGGCAGGGTGGCCAGCCCCAGCATTTT.

This clone was found once. V and J are TRBV6-5 and TRBJ1-1; 10 positions agree with TRBD1. V lost 2 bases to trimming and J lost 3 bases; unmatched junction nucleotides: 3. Germline-derived CDR1 and CDR2 are MNHEY and SVGAGI. The CDR3 totals 15 residues. In DNA, the CDR3 is TGTGCCAGCAGTTACGGGGACAGGGGAGACACTGAAGCTTTCTTT. It specifies CASSYGDRGDTEAFF.

The CDR3 DNA is TGTGCCAGCAGTGGACAGGTCCCCGGAGTCTCTGGAAACACCATATATTTT. It yields the protein CASSGQVPGVSGNTIYF. The genes are TRBV6-1 and TRBJ1-3, with D perhaps TRBD1 (6 bases). The CDR3 runs to 17 residues. Germline values: CDR1 MNHNS, CDR2 SASEGT. The V gene lost 4 bases and the J gene lost 0 bases, with 16 bases spanning the gap.

This rearrangement joins TRBV15 to TRBJ2-3, with TRBD2 matching 13 bases. CDR3 length: 15 residues. Trimming removed 5 bases from V and 7 bases from J; junction bases left unmatched: 6. Per germline, CDR1 LNHNV and CDR2 YYDKDF (reference sequence). The CDR3, as DNA: TGTGCCACCAGCGGGAGGACTAGCGGGAGACATACGCAGTATTTT. Amino acids: CATSGRTSGRHTQYF.

This chain joins TRBV29-1 and TRBJ1-1; possibly TRBD1 for D (5 bases). Germline values: CDR1 SQVTM, CDR2 ANQGSEA. The CDR3 runs to 12 residues. Trimming cost V 5 bases and J 4 bases, with 11 bases left between them. The CDR3 region is CSVWRGGTEAFF. The CDR3, as DNA: TGCAGCGTTTGGCGGGGGGGCACTGAAGCTTTCTTT. Using reference TRBV29-1 and TRBJ1-1 for the parts outside the CDR3, the full variable domain is SAVISQKPSRDICQRGTSLTIQCQVDSQVTMMFWYRQQPGQSLTLIATANQGSEATYESGFVIDKFPISRPNLTFSTLTVSNMSPEDSSIYLCSVWRGGTEAFFGQGTRLTVV.

The chain employs TRBV20-1 and TRBJ2-7, with D perhaps TRBD1 (5 bases). Germline V CDR1 and CDR2: DFQATT, SNEGSKA (reference sequence). The CDR3 has 11 amino acids. V was shortened by 3 bases and J by 6 bases, with 9 bases between the two germline ends. The CDR3 reads CSARLGVEQYF. The CDR3, as DNA: TGCAGTGCTAGGTTAGGGGTCGAGCAGTACTTC.

A few counts support this clone. V usage is TRBV4-2 and J usage is TRBJ2-7; D is ambiguous. This CDR3 comprises 14 residues. Trimming removed 0 bases at V and 2 bases at J, with 8 bases between. Germline CDR1 and CDR2: LGHNA and YNFKEQ. CDR3 DNA sequence: TGTGCCAGCAGCCAAGAGCTAGTCGCCTACGAGCAGTACTTC. Translated: CASSQELVAYEQYF.

The J gene is TRBJ2-1, the V gene TRBV19; TRBD2 matches at 11 bases. Germline CDR1 is LNHDA and CDR2 is SQIVND (reference sequence). The CDR3 is 19 residues long. The V and J ends lost 5 bases and 0 bases, in that order; junction bases with no gene match: 12. The CDR3 loop is CASSSGLAEKEFSYNEQFF. Here the CDR3 DNA reads TGTGCCAGTAGTTCGGGACTAGCGGAGAAGGAGTTCTCCTACAATGAGCAGTTCTTC.

Only a few counts were recorded for this clone. V usage is TRBV29-1 and J usage is TRBJ2-3; 11 positions agree with TRBD1. The length of the CDR3 is 13 residues. Germline trimming cut 4 bases from V and 4 bases from J; bases unmatched to any gene: 1. Germline values: CDR1 SQVTM, CDR2 ANQGSEA. Here the CDR3 DNA reads TGCAGCGTTGGGGGACAGGGGGCAGATACGCAGTATTTT. This translates into CSVGGQGADTQYF.

The rearrangement uses TRBV6-1 and TRBJ1-5; 10 nucleotides match TRBD1. Germline CDR1 MNHNS, CDR2 SASEGT. The V segment lost 5 bases and the J segment 0 bases; nucleotides outside the gene matches: 1. This CDR3 has 15 residues. CDR3 protein: CASSRDRGSNQPQHF. DNA of the CDR3: TGTGCCAGCAGTAGGGACAGGGGTAGCAATCAGCCCCAGCATTTT.

The chain is built from TRBV30 and TRBJ2-1; no clear D. The CDR3 is made up of 14 amino acids. Trimming cost V 0 bases and J 3 bases, with 9 bases left between them. The germline CDR1 and CDR2 sequences are GTSNPN and SVGIG (reference sequence). The CDR3 sequence is CAWSVSPSYNEQFF. The CDR3 nucleotides read TGTGCCTGGAGTGTATCTCCTAGCTACAATGAGCAGTTCTTC.

Notes on this clone: At one of its ends the junction is not consistent with the germline gene, which may arise from a read error. The rearrangement links TRBV7-3 to TRBJ2-3; possibly TRBD2 for D (6 bases). Looked up from germline, CDR1 is SGHTA and CDR2 is FQGTGA. The CDR3 is made up of 14 amino acids. CDR3 coding DNA: TGTGCCAGCAGCGTAACTAGCAGCACAGATACGCAGTATTTT. It yields the protein CASSVTSSTDTQYF. Looking up the rest from reference TRBV7-3 and TRBJ2-3 gives the full variable domain: GAGVSQTPSNKVTEKGKYVELRCDPISGHTALYWYRQSLGQGPEFLIYFQGTGAADDSGLPNDRFFAVRPEGSVSTLKIQRTERGDSAVYLCASSVTSSTDTQYFGPGTRLTVL.

V gene TRBV20-1 combines with J gene TRBJ2-5; no clear D gene. CDR3 length: 11 residues. The germline V gene encodes CDR1 DFQATT and CDR2 SNEGSKA (reference sequence). V was trimmed by 3 bases and J by 2 bases, leaving 4 bases between them. As DNA, the CDR3 is TGCAGTGCTAGCTTGCAAGAGACCCAGTACTTC. It specifies CSASLQETQYF.

This chain joins TRBV6-6 and TRBJ1-2; 9 positions match TRBD1. Trimming cost V 2 bases and J 3 bases; bases outside gene matches: 4. CDR1 is MNHNY and CDR2 is SVGAGI in the germline V gene (reference sequence). CDR3 length: 15 amino acids. The CDR3 protein is CASSYPDRGDYGYTF. DNA of the CDR3: TGTGCCAGCAGTTACCCCGACAGGGGGGACTATGGCTACACCTTC.

The chain is built from TRBV11-2 and TRBJ2-5; 10 positions agree with TRBD2. The germline CDR1 and CDR2 sequences are SGHAT and FQNNGV. The CDR3 spans 15 residues. The ends lost 6 bases at V and 5 bases at J; junction bases unmatched: 9. The CDR3 sequence is CASRPQGLAEETQYF. The CDR3 DNA follows: TGTGCCAGCAGACCACAAGGACTAGCGGAGGAGACCCAGTACTTC.

The rearrangement joins TRBV7-2 to TRBJ2-4, with TRBD1 matching 9 bases. Trimming removed 6 bases from V and 7 bases from J; junction bases left unmatched: 10. Germline CDR1 is SGHTA and CDR2 is FQGNSA. CDR3 length: 15 amino acids. CDR3 in amino acids: CASRGLGTGTNIQYF. Written as DNA, the CDR3 is TGTGCCAGCAGGGGGCTCGGGACAGGGACGAACATTCAGTACTTC.

The V gene is TRBV2, the J gene TRBJ1-6, with D unclear. Germline V gene lookup returns CDR1 SNHLY and CDR2 FYNNEI. V lost 2 bases and J 0 bases, leaving 11 bases between the germline ends. The CDR3 spans 17 residues. CDR3 DNA sequence: TGTGCCAGCAGTGAACTGGTAGTGAGCTCCTATAATTCACCCCTCCACTTT. Amino acid sequence: CASSELVVSSYNSPLHF. The full variable domain, completed using reference TRBV2 and TRBJ1-6, is EPEVTQTPSHQVTQMGQEVILRCVPISNHLYFYWYRQILGQKVEFLVSFYNNEISEKSEIFDDQFSVERPDGSNFTLKIRSTKLEDSAMYFCASSELVVSSYNSPLHFGNGTRLTVT.

This sequence joins TRBV30 and TRBJ1-6; 7 positions agree with TRBD1. The CDR3 contains 14 residues. The germline V gene encodes CDR1 GTSNPN and CDR2 SVGIG (reference sequence). V dropped 3 bases and J dropped 7; count of bases not matched to a gene: 6. The CDR3 DNA sequence: TGTGCCTGGAGGACCGGGACAGACAATTCACCCCTCCACTTT. This translates into CAWRTGTDNSPLHF.

The rearrangement uses TRBV28 and TRBJ1-3; D not certain. Germline V gene lookup returns CDR1 MDHEN and CDR2 SYDVKM. V lost 3 bases and J lost 8, with 14 bases in between. CDR3 length: 14 residues. CDR3 amino acids: CASSFRRPGDTIYF. CDR3 nucleotides: TGTGCCAGCAGTTTTCGCAGGCCCGGGGACACCATATATTTT.

The chain is built from TRBV30 and TRBJ2-3, with 9 bases matching TRBD1. The CDR3 extends over 13 amino acids. V gave up 8 bases and J gave up 3 bases; unmatched junction bases: 6. Germline loops: CDR1 GTSNPN, CDR2 SVGIG (reference sequence). CDR3: CAGGQGATDTQYF. CDR3 coding DNA: TGTGCCGGGGGACAGGGAGCGACAGATACGCAGTATTTT.

The chain joins TRBV11-3 to TRBJ2-1; D gene uncertain. CDR1 and CDR2 from the germline V gene are SGHNT and YENEEA. The CDR3 contains 15 residues. V shed 5 bases and J shed 7 bases, with 18 bases lying between them. The CDR3 protein is CASSSRGIGWNEQFF. Here the CDR3 DNA reads TGTGCCAGCAGCAGCCGCGGCATCGGGTGGAATGAGCAGTTCTTC.